Presented here are 5 T cell receptor beta chains from one specimen sequenced in a study of cytomegalovirus exposure and HLA in healthy donors. Both 60 Vbeta primers and 13 Jbeta primers went into the PCR. The assay was immunoSEQ multiplex PCR, and TCRdb's table has in-frame clones only and misses some. Of about 65,000 clones listed, almost 80% are singletons. Sample: PBMCs. Receptors were obtained from a girl between 5 and 17 years old in good health and CMV-seropositive.

J is TRBJ2-1 and V is TRBV11-3; possibly TRBD1 for D (5 bases). Germline-derived CDR1 and CDR2 are SGHNT and YENEEA. The CDR3 has 13 amino acids. Trimming removed 5 bases from V and 7 bases from J, with 12 bases in between. CDR3 in amino acids: CASSPNRQNEQFF. For the CDR3, the DNA is TGTGCCAGCAGCCCTAACCGACAGAATGAGCAGTTCTTC.

The V call is TRBV6-5, the J call TRBJ1-1; the D gene is possibly TRBD1 (5 bases). Germline V lookup: CDR1 MNHEY, CDR2 SVGAGI. Trimming took off 4 bases at V and 5 bases at J, with 14 bases between the two ends. This CDR3 comprises 14 residues. The CDR3 DNA reads as TGTGCCAGCAGTTCGGCAGGGCGGACGACTGAAGCTTTCTTT. Protein: CASSSAGRTTEAFF.

The chain is built from TRBV9 and TRBJ2-7, with TRBD2 matching 9 bases. V trimming: 1 base; J trimming: 4 bases; junction bases outside the gene matches: 9. The germline CDR1 and CDR2 sequences are SGDLS and YYNGEE. This CDR3 comprises 16 residues. The CDR3 nucleotides are TGTGCCAGCAGCGTAAGGGGACTAGCTCTCCCTTACGAGCAGTACTTC. Translating it yields CASSVRGLALPYEQYF.

V usage is TRBV27 and J usage is TRBJ1-2; D may be TRBD1 (6 bases). This CDR3 region has 14 residues. Trimming left V 8 bases short and J 0 bases short, with 13 bases between. Germline lookup yields CDR1 MNHEY and CDR2 SMNVEV (reference sequence). The DNA of the CDR3 is TGTGCCAGCGCCGCCGGGGGGCCTAACTATGGCTACACCTTC. It yields the protein CASAAGGPNYGYTF.

The chain is built from TRBV28 and TRBJ1-4, with D uncertain. Germline lookup yields CDR1 MDHEN and CDR2 SYDVKM. With 5 bases removed from V and 8 bases from J, the gap between germline ends came to 15 bases. The length of the CDR3 is 14 residues. This CDR3 reads CASSQPGTEEKLFF. CDR3 DNA sequence: TGTGCCAGCAGTCAGCCAGGTACAGAGGAAAAACTGTTTTTT.